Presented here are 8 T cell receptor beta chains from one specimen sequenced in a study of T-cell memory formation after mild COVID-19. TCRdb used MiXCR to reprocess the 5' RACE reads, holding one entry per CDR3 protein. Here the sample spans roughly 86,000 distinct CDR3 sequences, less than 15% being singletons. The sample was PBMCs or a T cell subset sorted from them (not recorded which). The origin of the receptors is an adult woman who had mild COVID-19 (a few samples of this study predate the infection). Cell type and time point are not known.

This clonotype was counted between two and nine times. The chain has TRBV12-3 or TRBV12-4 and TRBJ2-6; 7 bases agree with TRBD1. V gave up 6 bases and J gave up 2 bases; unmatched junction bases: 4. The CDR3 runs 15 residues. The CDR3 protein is CASSPTGAGANVLTF. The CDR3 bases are TGTGCCAGCAGCCCCACAGGGGCTGGGGCCAACGTCCTGACTTTC.

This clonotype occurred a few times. CDR3 loop: CSARHPDRIYEQYF. As DNA, the CDR3 is TGCAGTGCTAGACACCCTGACAGGATCTACGAGCAGTACTTC. The chain uses TRBV20-1 and TRBJ2-7, with D possibly matching TRBD1 (6 bases). CDR1 is DFQATT and CDR2 is SNEGSKA in the germline V gene (reference sequence). The CDR3 extends over 14 amino acids. The germline V and J ends were trimmed by 2 bases and 3 bases, with 14 bases remaining between them.

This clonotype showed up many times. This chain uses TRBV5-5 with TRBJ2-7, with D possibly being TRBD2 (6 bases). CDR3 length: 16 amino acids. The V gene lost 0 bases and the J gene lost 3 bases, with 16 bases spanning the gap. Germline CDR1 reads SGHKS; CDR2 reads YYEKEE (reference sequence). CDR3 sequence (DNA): TGTGCCAGCAGCTTGGATTACCGGGGGATGGGCTACGAGCAGTACTTC. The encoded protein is CASSLDYRGMGYEQYF. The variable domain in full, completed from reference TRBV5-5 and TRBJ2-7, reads DAGVTQSPTHLIKTRGQQVTLRCSPISGHKSVSWYQQVLGQGPQFIFQYYEKEERGRGNFPDRFSARQFPNYSSELNVNALLLGDSALYLCASSLDYRGMGYEQYFGPGTRLTVT.

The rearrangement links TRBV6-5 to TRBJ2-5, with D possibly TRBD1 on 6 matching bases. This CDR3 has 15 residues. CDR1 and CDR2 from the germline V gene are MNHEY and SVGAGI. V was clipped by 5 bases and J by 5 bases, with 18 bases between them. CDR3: CASSPSQGRSETQYF. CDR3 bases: TGTGCCAGCAGTCCGTCACAGGGCAGGTCGGAGACCCAGTACTTC.

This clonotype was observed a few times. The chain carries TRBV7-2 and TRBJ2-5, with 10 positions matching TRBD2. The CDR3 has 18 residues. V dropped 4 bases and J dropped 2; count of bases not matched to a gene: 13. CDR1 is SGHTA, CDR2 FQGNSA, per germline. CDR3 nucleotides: TGTGCCAGCAGCTCTGCTCTAGGACTAGCGGATATTCAAGAGACCCAGTACTTC. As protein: CASSSALGLADIQETQYF.

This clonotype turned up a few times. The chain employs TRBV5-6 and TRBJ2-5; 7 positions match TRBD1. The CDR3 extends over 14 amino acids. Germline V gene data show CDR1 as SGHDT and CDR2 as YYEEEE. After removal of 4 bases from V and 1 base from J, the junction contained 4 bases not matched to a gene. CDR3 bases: TGTGCCAGCAGCGTGGGACAGAGCCAAGAGACCCAGTACTTC. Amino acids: CASSVGQSQETQYF.

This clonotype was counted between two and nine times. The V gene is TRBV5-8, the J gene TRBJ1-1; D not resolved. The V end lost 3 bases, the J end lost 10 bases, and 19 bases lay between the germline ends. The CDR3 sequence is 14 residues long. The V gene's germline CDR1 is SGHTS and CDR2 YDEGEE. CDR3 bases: TGTGCCAGCAGCTCCCCCGTAGGTACCGAGGTAGCTTTCTTT. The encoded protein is CASSSPVGTEVAFF.

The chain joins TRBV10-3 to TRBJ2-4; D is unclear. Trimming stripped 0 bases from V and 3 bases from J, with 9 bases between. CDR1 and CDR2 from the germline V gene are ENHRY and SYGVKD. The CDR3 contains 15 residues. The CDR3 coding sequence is TGTGCCATCAGTGAGTCGATTCCAGGCAAAAACATTCAGTACTTC. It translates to CAISESIPGKNIQYF.